This T cell receptor beta chain was recorded in a study of siplizumab effects on memory and regulatory T cells. Clones were read by immunoSEQ multiplex PCR, and TCRdb kept only the in-frame ones, dropping some. In the table there are tens of thousands of clones, less than 98% of which are singletons. V gave up 4 bases and J gave up 5 bases, with 16 bases separating them. Germline values: CDR1 SGDLS, CDR2 YYNGEE. This CDR3 region has 14 residues. Study-wide results and limits: Sequences that were alloreactive and traceable to unstimulated CD4+ memory cells were significantly reduced by siplizumab. The authors did not confirm suppressive function in proliferating Tregs from siplizumab cultures.

About this clone: Its antigen remains unknown.

The sample consisted of naive CD4+ T cells sorted from blood. The receptor's source is a human donor in good health. This rearrangement joins TRBV9 to TRBJ2-7; D may be TRBD2 (5 bases). In DNA, the CDR3 is TGTGCCAGCAGCTTGAGGTCGGGAATCAACGAGCAGTACTTC. This codes for CASSLRSGINEQYF.